This T cell receptor (beta chain) was documented in a study of cytomegalovirus exposure and HLA in healthy donors. The CDR3 loop spans 13 amino acids. CDR1 SGHDN and CDR2 FVKESK come from the germline V gene. This clone was seen just once. Researchers ran the PCR with 60 Vbeta and 13 Jbeta primers. This table comes from immunoSEQ multiplex PCR, and its TCRdb copy is limited to in-frame clones, with some not included. The repertoire holds about 160,000 clones, with 60% to 85% as singletons. The receptor was derived from a middle-aged man in good health and CMV-seropositive. The chain uses TRBV14 and TRBJ1-1; a possible D gene is TRBD1 (6 bases). Sequenced material: PBMCs. The CDR3 DNA is TGTGCTAGCCAGGGGTTCCCAGGCACTGAAGCTTTCTTT. Amino acid sequence: CASQGFPGTEAFF.